This TCR beta chain derives from a study of cytomegalovirus exposure and HLA in healthy donors. About the study: Some 85 million unique TCRs, all from HLA-typed donors, were included in an early release of the data. General study points: An Asian-associated ancestry cluster reportedly showed fewer N-insertions than the approximately 650-donor mean in a later analysis. Sequencing likely caused a cluster of highly shared sequence variants.

The CDR3 sequence is 17 residues long. The germline V and J ends were trimmed by 3 bases and 3 bases, with 18 bases remaining between them. Germline V gives CDR1 KGHSH, CDR2 LQKENI. Remarks on this clone: Its antigen is still unknown.

Primers: 60 Vbeta forward and 13 Jbeta reverse. The assay was immunoSEQ multiplex PCR, and TCRdb's table has in-frame clones only and misses some. This table holds around 150,000 clones, approximately 85% found once. The gene calls are TRBV18 and TRBJ2-1; possible D gene TRBD2, 6 bases. The sample was PBMCs. The sequence came from a man aged 50 to 59 in good health and CMV-seropositive. CDR3 in amino acids: CASSPGRVGGGYNEQFF. CDR3 sequence (DNA): TGTGCCAGCTCACCCGGCAGGGTGGGGGGTGGCTACAATGAGCAGTTCTTC. The complete variable domain, with remaining parts taken from reference TRBV18 and TRBJ2-1, reads NAGVMQNPRHLVRRRGQEARLRCSPMKGHSHVYWYRQLPEEGLKFMVYLQKENIIDESGMPKERFSAEFPKEGPSILRIQQVVRGDSAAYFCASSPGRVGGGYNEQFFGPGTRLTVL.